This is a list of T cell receptor beta chains from one sample in a study of T cell responses to AZD1222 COVID-19 vaccine. Here immunoSEQ multiplex PCR was the method, and the copy in TCRdb shows in-frame clones only, minus some. The sample gives around 180,000 clones, about 94% of which show up once; 7.5% to 9.5% is in the top ten. The sample in question was peripheral blood, obtained on day 0 of AZD1222 vaccination. The receptors come from an adult in good health. Both conserved end residues are part of each CDR3. A D gene is named only where the DNA matches it firmly. Where a row states a size, it is once, few, many or the class of an expanded clone; other rows omit it.

d_call: .
v_call: TRBV20-1
clone_size: .
j_call: TRBJ2-7
cdr3_aa: CSAISYEQYF
cdr3_nt: TGCAGTGCAATAAGCTACGAGCAGTACTTC

d_call: .
v_call: TRBV7-9
clone_size: medium-sized
j_call: TRBJ2-2
cdr3_aa: CASSFRQGMNTGELFF
cdr3_nt: TGTGCCAGCAGCTTTCGTCAGGGGATGAACACCGGGGAGCTGTTTTTT

d_call: .
v_call: TRBV2
clone_size: .
j_call: TRBJ1-2
cdr3_aa: CASSEGGLGLYGYTF
cdr3_nt: TGTGCCAGCAGTGAAGGGGGGTTGGGACTGTATGGCTACACCTTC

d_call: TRBD2
v_call: TRBV19
clone_size: .
j_call: TRBJ2-7
cdr3_aa: CASSIGTSAYEQYF
cdr3_nt: TGTGCCAGTAGTATCGGGACTAGCGCCTACGAGCAGTACTTC

d_call: TRBD2
v_call: TRBV10-3
clone_size: .
j_call: TRBJ2-7
cdr3_aa: CAISATSGAYEQYF
cdr3_nt: TGTGCCATCAGTGCGACTAGCGGAGCCTACGAGCAGTACTTC

d_call: .
v_call: TRBV7-3
clone_size: .
j_call: TRBJ2-3
cdr3_aa: CASSLSGEGDTQYF
cdr3_nt: TGTGCCAGCAGCTTATCGGGGGAAGGGGATACGCAGTATTTT

d_call: .
v_call: TRBV21-1
clone_size: .
j_call: TRBJ2-1
cdr3_aa: CARVPRERYNEQFF
cdr3_nt: TGTGCCAGGGTCCCCCGGGAGCGTTACAATGAGCAGTTCTTC

d_call: .
v_call: TRBV29-1
clone_size: .
j_call: TRBJ1-4
cdr3_aa: CSVSSTATNEKLFF
cdr3_nt: TGCAGCGTTTCCTCGACAGCAACTAATGAAAAACTGTTTTTT

d_call: .
v_call: TRBV5-1
clone_size: .
j_call: TRBJ2-3
cdr3_aa: CASRRGATDTQYF
cdr3_nt: TGCGCCAGCAGGAGGGGGGCCACAGATACGCAGTATTTT

d_call: TRBD2
v_call: TRBV7-3
clone_size: .
j_call: TRBJ2-5
cdr3_aa: CASSLGLAGYGETQYF
cdr3_nt: TGTGCCAGCAGCCTGGGACTAGCGGGATACGGGGAGACCCAGTACTTC

d_call: TRBD1
v_call: TRBV10-3
clone_size: .
j_call: TRBJ1-3
cdr3_aa: CAIRPDRANGNTIYF
cdr3_nt: TGTGCCATCAGGCCGGACAGGGCCAATGGAAACACCATATATTTT

d_call: .
v_call: TRBV6-5
clone_size: once
j_call: TRBJ1-1
cdr3_aa: CASSSGAITEAFF
cdr3_nt: TGTGCCAGCAGTTCTGGGGCGATAACTGAAGCTTTCTTT

d_call: TRBD1
v_call: TRBV7-3
clone_size: once
j_call: TRBJ2-1
cdr3_aa: CASSPYTGQGPAEQFF
cdr3_nt: TGTGCCAGCAGCCCCTATACAGGACAGGGTCCGGCTGAGCAGTTCTTC

d_call: TRBD2
v_call: TRBV19
clone_size: .
j_call: TRBJ2-1
cdr3_aa: CASSIVGLAGDNEQFF
cdr3_nt: TGTGCCAGTAGTATAGTGGGGCTAGCGGGGGACAATGAGCAGTTCTTC

d_call: .
v_call: TRBV7-6
clone_size: .
j_call: TRBJ2-7
cdr3_aa: CASSLGKGGLSSYEQYF
cdr3_nt: TGTGCCAGCAGCTTAGGAAAGGGGGGGCTGAGCTCCTACGAGCAGTACTTC

d_call: .
v_call: TRBV30
clone_size: .
j_call: TRBJ1-3
cdr3_aa: CACGRNSGNTIYF
cdr3_nt: TGTGCCTGCGGACGGAACTCTGGAAACACCATATATTTT

d_call: TRBD2
v_call: TRBV11-2
clone_size: .
j_call: TRBJ2-7
cdr3_aa: CASSRGRGVGRASEQYF
cdr3_nt: TGTGCCAGCAGTCGAGGCCGGGGTGTCGGGAGGGCCAGCGAGCAGTACTTC

d_call: .
v_call: TRBV5-6
clone_size: .
j_call: TRBJ2-7
cdr3_aa: CASSLNPVEQYF
cdr3_nt: TGTGCCAGCAGCTTGAACCCTGTGGAGCAGTACTTC

d_call: .
v_call: TRBV27
clone_size: few
j_call: TRBJ1-4
cdr3_aa: CASSLYGRDIKLFF
cdr3_nt: TGTGCCAGCAGTTTGTATGGAAGGGACATCAAACTGTTTTTT

d_call: TRBD1
v_call: TRBV10-3
clone_size: .
j_call: TRBJ1-3
cdr3_aa: CATQGQGSSGNTIYF
cdr3_nt: TGTGCCACCCAGGGACAGGGAAGCTCTGGAAACACCATATATTTT

d_call: TRBD2
v_call: TRBV7-7
clone_size: .
j_call: TRBJ2-3
cdr3_aa: CASSLEGLAGDTQYF
cdr3_nt: TGTGCTAGCAGCTTAGAGGGACTAGCGGGAGATACGCAGTATTTT

d_call: TRBD2
v_call: TRBV7-3
clone_size: .
j_call: TRBJ2-2
cdr3_aa: CASRRSGRKDTGELFF
cdr3_nt: TGTGCCAGCAGGAGAAGCGGGAGGAAGGACACCGGGGAGCTGTTTTTT

d_call: .
v_call: TRBV6-5
clone_size: .
j_call: TRBJ2-5
cdr3_aa: CASELMDQETQYF
cdr3_nt: TGTGCCAGCGAGTTGATGGACCAAGAGACCCAGTACTTC

d_call: .
v_call: TRBV28
clone_size: .
j_call: TRBJ2-1
cdr3_aa: CASSLRGTNNEQFF
cdr3_nt: TGTGCCAGCAGCCTGAGGGGCACCAACAATGAGCAGTTCTTC

d_call: .
v_call: TRBV27
clone_size: .
j_call: TRBJ1-3
cdr3_aa: CASRDGGSGNTIYF
cdr3_nt: TGTGCCAGCCGCGACGGCGGCTCTGGAAACACCATATATTTT

d_call: TRBD1
v_call: TRBV5-1
clone_size: .
j_call: TRBJ2-7
cdr3_aa: CASSGGQGATYEQYF
cdr3_nt: TGCGCCAGCAGCGGAGGACAGGGGGCGACGTACGAGCAGTACTTC

d_call: .
v_call: TRBV9
clone_size: .
j_call: TRBJ2-1
cdr3_aa: CASSVLESSYNEQFF
cdr3_nt: TGTGCCAGCAGCGTTCTCGAAAGCTCCTACAATGAGCAGTTCTTC

d_call: TRBD1
v_call: TRBV15
clone_size: .
j_call: TRBJ1-6
cdr3_aa: CATSRGDRGNSPLHF
cdr3_nt: TGTGCCACCAGCAGGGGGGACAGGGGAAATTCACCCCTCCACTTT

d_call: .
v_call: TRBV29-1
clone_size: .
j_call: TRBJ2-1
cdr3_aa: CSTPGGQRALSYNEQFF
cdr3_nt: TGCAGCACGCCCGGGGGGCAGCGGGCCCTCTCCTACAATGAGCAGTTCTTC

d_call: TRBD1
v_call: TRBV5-4
clone_size: .
j_call: TRBJ2-1
cdr3_aa: CASRAGGALSYNEQFF
cdr3_nt: TGTGCCAGCAGGGCAGGGGGCGCATTATCTTACAATGAGCAGTTCTTC

d_call: .
v_call: TRBV7-2
clone_size: .
j_call: TRBJ2-7
cdr3_aa: CASSLHRGSEQYF
cdr3_nt: TGTGCCAGCAGCCTACATCGAGGGAGTGAGCAGTACTTC

d_call: TRBD2
v_call: TRBV9
clone_size: .
j_call: TRBJ2-1
cdr3_aa: CASSVLPTSGKVNEQFF
cdr3_nt: TGTGCCAGCAGCGTACTACCGACTAGCGGGAAAGTCAATGAGCAGTTCTTC

d_call: .
v_call: TRBV11-2
clone_size: .
j_call: TRBJ1-1
cdr3_aa: CASSLDTEAFF
cdr3_nt: TGTGCCAGCAGCTTAGACACTGAAGCTTTCTTT

d_call: .
v_call: TRBV28
clone_size: .
j_call: TRBJ1-3
cdr3_aa: CASKEGLSGNTIYF
cdr3_nt: TGTGCCAGCAAGGAGGGCCTCTCTGGAAACACCATATATTTT

d_call: .
v_call: TRBV2
clone_size: once
j_call: TRBJ1-5
cdr3_aa: CASTVQDFSNQPQHF
cdr3_nt: TGTGCCAGCACGGTACAGGATTTTAGCAATCAGCCCCAGCATTTT

d_call: .
v_call: TRBV9
clone_size: .
j_call: TRBJ2-2
cdr3_aa: CASSVVENTGELFF
cdr3_nt: TGTGCCAGCAGCGTAGTAGAGAACACCGGGGAGCTGTTTTTT

d_call: .
v_call: TRBV7-2
clone_size: .
j_call: TRBJ1-2
cdr3_aa: CASSLVRKPNYGYTF
cdr3_nt: TGTGCCAGCAGCTTAGTTAGGAAACCAAACTATGGCTACACCTTC

d_call: TRBD1
v_call: TRBV9
clone_size: .
j_call: TRBJ2-7
cdr3_aa: CASSVDLQGQDIYEQYF
cdr3_nt: TGTGCCAGCAGCGTAGATCTTCAGGGACAGGATATCTACGAGCAGTACTTC

d_call: TRBD2
v_call: TRBV5-4
clone_size: once
j_call: TRBJ2-2
cdr3_aa: CASSLAPAGRHTGELFF
cdr3_nt: TGTGCCAGCAGCTTGGCACCAGCGGGGAGACACACCGGGGAGCTGTTTTTT

d_call: TRBD1
v_call: TRBV14
clone_size: .
j_call: TRBJ2-7
cdr3_aa: CASSQDPTGAYEQYF
cdr3_nt: TGTGCCAGCAGCCAAGATCCGACAGGGGCCTACGAGCAGTACTTC

d_call: .
v_call: TRBV7-3
clone_size: .
j_call: TRBJ1-1
cdr3_aa: CASSLNGGGTEAFF
cdr3_nt: TGTGCCAGCAGCTTAAACGGTGGGGGCACTGAAGCTTTCTTT

d_call: .
v_call: TRBV6-5
clone_size: .
j_call: TRBJ2-1
cdr3_aa: CASSPRGSSYNEQFF
cdr3_nt: TGTGCCAGCAGTCCTAGGGGAAGCTCCTACAATGAGCAGTTCTTC

d_call: .
v_call: TRBV21-1
clone_size: .
j_call: TRBJ1-1
cdr3_aa: CASSKWGAGTEAFF
cdr3_nt: .

d_call: TRBD1
v_call: TRBV30
clone_size: .
j_call: TRBJ2-7
cdr3_aa: CAWSRLYRGDEQYF
cdr3_nt: TGTGCCTGGAGCCGTCTCTACAGGGGCGACGAGCAGTACTTC

d_call: .
v_call: TRBV11-2
clone_size: .
j_call: TRBJ2-7
cdr3_aa: CASSSPRQILYEQYF
cdr3_nt: TGTGCCAGCAGCTCCCCGCGACAGATCCTCTACGAGCAGTACTTC

d_call: TRBD1
v_call: TRBV7-9
clone_size: .
j_call: TRBJ2-7
cdr3_aa: CASSFGTGPYEQYF
cdr3_nt: TGTGCCAGCAGCTTCGGGACAGGGCCCTACGAGCAGTACTTC

d_call: .
v_call: TRBV11-2
clone_size: .
j_call: TRBJ1-1
cdr3_aa: CASSRGDFGGEAFF
cdr3_nt: TGTGCCAGCAGCCGGGGGGACTTTGGGGGTGAAGCTTTCTTT

d_call: .
v_call: TRBV6-5
clone_size: .
j_call: TRBJ1-5
cdr3_aa: CASSQGFNQPQHF
cdr3_nt: TGTGCCAGCAGCCAAGGCTTTAATCAGCCCCAGCATTTT

d_call: .
v_call: TRBV14
clone_size: .
j_call: TRBJ2-7
cdr3_aa: CASSQAGRGEQYF
cdr3_nt: TGTGCCAGCAGCCAAGCGGGACGGGGGGAGCAGTACTTC

d_call: .
v_call: TRBV5-6
clone_size: once
j_call: TRBJ2-1
cdr3_aa: CASSFGPSSNEQFF
cdr3_nt: TGTGCCAGCAGCTTTGGGCCTTCTTCCAATGAGCAGTTCTTC

d_call: .
v_call: TRBV12-3/TRBV12-4
clone_size: .
j_call: TRBJ1-1
cdr3_aa: CASRQTDTEAFF
cdr3_nt: TGTGCCAGTAGACAGACTGACACTGAAGCTTTCTTT

d_call: TRBD1
v_call: TRBV30
clone_size: .
j_call: TRBJ1-2
cdr3_aa: CAWSDLRGRYGGYTF
cdr3_nt: TGTGCCTGGAGTGACCTCAGGGGGCGCTACGGGGGCTACACCTTC

d_call: .
v_call: TRBV7-2
clone_size: .
j_call: TRBJ1-2
cdr3_aa: CASSLAHQGLGPYGYTF
cdr3_nt: TGTGCCAGCAGCTTAGCGCATCAGGGGTTAGGGCCTTATGGCTACACCTTC